This TCR beta chain was identified in a study of cytomegalovirus exposure and HLA in healthy donors. For the study at large: Out of 150 million to 200 million T cells, an earlier analysis found fewer than 140 million unique TCR beta sequences in total.

Whole-study results and caveats: Prior analysis indicated that the majority of TCR beta V segments exhibited productivity approximately 87% or approximately 30% of the time.

The CDR3 spans 12 residues. Trimming cost V 3 bases and J 3 bases, with 9 bases left between them. Germline V gene lookup returns CDR1 GTSNPN and CDR2 SVGIG (reference sequence). The PCR employed 60 Vbeta primers together with 13 Jbeta primers. The protocol was immunoSEQ multiplex PCR, while the TCRdb copy is restricted to in-frame clones and leaves out a portion. The sample's table shows some 48,000 clones. Remarks on this clone: Antigen: not known.

The receptor was isolated from a male donor in good health and CMV-seropositive. The chain recombines TRBV30 with TRBJ2-7; D might be TRBD1 (5 bases). The sequenced sample consisted of PBMCs. The CDR3 here is CAWSLTDYEQYF. The CDR3 region has the DNA TGTGCCTGGAGCCTGACAGACTACGAGCAGTACTTC.